One sample yielded the 5 T cell receptor beta chains listed below, sequenced in a study of PD-1 blockade in classical Hodgkin lymphoma. Assay: immunoSEQ multiplex PCR; the TCRdb copy retains only in-frame clones and omits some. The sample includes around 30,000 clones, 55% to 75% seen only once; the top ten take around 15%. Relapse was seen in all patients after autologous stem cell transplantation, and brentuximab vedotin exposure was variable. The sample in question was peripheral blood mononuclear cells (PBMCs), obtained before the second cycle of nivolumab. Source of these receptors: a human donor with classical Hodgkin lymphoma.

V gene TRBV5-1 combines with J gene TRBJ1-1, with a tentative D call TRBD1 (5 bases). Germline V gene data show CDR1 as SGHRS and CDR2 as YFSETQ. This CDR3 is 13 amino acids long. Trimming pared 4 bases from V and 1 base from J, leaving 8 bases between. The CDR3 DNA sequence: TGCGCCAGCAGCAAAGGACAGAACACTGAAGCTTTCTTT. Amino acids: CASSKGQNTEAFF.

The chain recombines TRBV7-2 with TRBJ2-3; D perhaps matches TRBD2 (5 bases). The germline V gene has CDR1 SGHTA and CDR2 FQGNSA. Trimming pared 4 bases from V and 9 bases from J, leaving 26 bases between. The CDR3 consists of 17 residues. The CDR3 DNA sequence: TGTGCCAGCAGCTCGGAAGCCGGACTGGTGGTCGGCTTCACGCAGTATTTT. Translation gives CASSSEAGLVVGFTQYF.

CDR3 coding DNA: TGTGCCAGCAGCTACGAGGGTGGCAATCAGCCCCAGCATTTT. It is translated as CASSYEGGNQPQHF. The chain couples TRBV7-9 to TRBJ1-5; D not resolved. V was trimmed by 4 bases and J by 2 bases, leaving 9 bases between them. Germline V gives CDR1 SEHNR, CDR2 FQNEAQ (reference sequence). The CDR3 is 14 amino acids. Full variable domain (remainder filled in from reference TRBV7-9 and TRBJ1-5): DTGVSQNPRHKITKRGQNVTFRCDPISEHNRLYWYRQTLGQGPEFLTYFQNEAQLEKSRLLSDRFSAERPKGSFSTLEIQRTEQGDSAMYLCASSYEGGNQPQHFGDGTRLSIL.

This clone has more than one count but fewer than ten. V and J are TRBV6-1 and TRBJ1-4, with 8 bases fitting TRBD1. From germline, CDR1 is MNHNS and CDR2 SASEGT. The CDR3 is made up of 14 amino acids. The V and J ends lost 3 bases and 6 bases, in that order; junction bases with no gene match: 3. CDR3 amino acids: CASSDVDRDEKLFF. The CDR3 DNA is TGTGCCAGCAGTGACGTGGACAGGGATGAAAAACTGTTTTTT.

This clone was detected a few times. V and J are TRBV27 and TRBJ1-6, with TRBD1 matching 9 bases. The CDR3 loop spans 15 amino acids. Germline V gene lookup returns CDR1 MNHEY and CDR2 SMNVEV (reference sequence). J gave up 7 bases and V 5 bases, and 6 bases lay outside the gene matches. This CDR3 is CASSPGGTGNSPLHF. CDR3 nucleotide sequence: TGTGCCAGCAGTCCGGGCGGGACAGGGAATTCACCCCTCCACTTT.